Listed below are T cell receptor beta chains from one sample, sequenced in a study of cytomegalovirus exposure and HLA in healthy donors. Profiling relied on immunoSEQ multiplex PCR, and the TCRdb table lists in-frame clones only, not all of them. Of roughly 150,000 clones listed, about 75% are singletons. The sample taken for sequencing was PBMCs. These receptors were taken from a man between 18 and 35 years old in good health and CMV-seropositive. The CDR3 runs from the conserved cysteine through the conserved F or W. Fields, in order: CDR3 DNA, CDR3 protein, V gene, J gene, clone size, D gene, CDR3 length. A D gene is named only where the DNA matches it firmly. Clone size is given for some rows only: seen once, a few or many times, or a class if the clone is expanded.

DNA: TGTGCCAGCAGTTACTCCAGGGGCTCCTATAATTCACCCCTCCACTTT; CDR3: CASSYSRGSYNSPLHF; V: TRBV6-5; J: TRBJ1-6; size: NA; D: NA; length: 16
DNA: TGTGCCGGGGGGGGGACAGGGGGTTTGAACACTGAAGCTTTCTTT; CDR3: CAGGGTGGLNTEAFF; V: TRBV30; J: TRBJ1-1; size: NA; D: TRBD1; length: 15
DNA: TGTGCTAGCAGCTCGGCAGGGGGAGAAGAGACCCAGTACTTC; CDR3: CASSSAGGEETQYF; V: TRBV7-7; J: TRBJ2-5; size: NA; D: TRBD1; length: 14
DNA: TGTGCCAGCAGCTTGGAAGCGGGAGGGCCCTCGGGCAATGAGCAGTTCTTC; CDR3: CASSLEAGGPSGNEQFF; V: TRBV5-6; J: TRBJ2-1; size: NA; D: TRBD2; length: 17
DNA: TGCGCCAGTCGACTAGCGGGAGGTATCACAGATACGCAGTATTTT; CDR3: CASRLAGGITDTQYF; V: TRBV5-1; J: TRBJ2-3; size: few; D: TRBD2; length: 15
DNA: TGTGCCAGCAGTGAAGGGCTTTTTAACTATGGCTACACCTTC; CDR3: CASSEGLFNYGYTF; V: TRBV2; J: TRBJ1-2; size: NA; D: NA; length: 14
DNA: TGCGCCAGCAGCCATCCTCAGGGGGGTATAACTGAAGCTTTCTTT; CDR3: CASSHPQGGITEAFF; V: TRBV4-1; J: TRBJ1-1; size: NA; D: TRBD1; length: 15
DNA: TGTGCCAGCAGCTTAGCAGGGGTTGGCACCGGGGAGCTGTTTTTT; CDR3: CASSLAGVGTGELFF; V: TRBV7-2; J: TRBJ2-2; size: NA; D: NA; length: 15
DNA: TGTGCCACCAGCAGGGGGCCGGAGCAGCCCCAGCATTTT; CDR3: CATSRGPEQPQHF; V: TRBV19; J: TRBJ1-5; size: NA; D: TRBD1; length: 13
DNA: TGTGCCAGCAGTGTGGTTAGGGGGAACAATCAGCCCCAGCATTTT; CDR3: CASSVVRGNNQPQHF; V: TRBV2; J: TRBJ1-5; size: NA; D: NA; length: 15
DNA: TGTGCCTCTAACAGGGCTTACGGCACTGAAGCTTTCTTT; CDR3: CASNRAYGTEAFF; V: TRBV19; J: TRBJ1-1; size: once; D: NA; length: 13
DNA: TGTGCCAGCAGTTTAGGTGGGCATGGAGGCTACACCTTC; CDR3: CASSLGGHGGYTF; V: TRBV28; J: TRBJ1-2; size: NA; D: NA; length: 13
DNA: TGTGCCTGGAGTGCGGACACAGGGTCCCCTTCGAACACCGGGGAGCTGTTTTTT; CDR3: CAWSADTGSPSNTGELFF; V: TRBV30; J: TRBJ2-2; size: NA; D: NA; length: 18
DNA: TGTGCCAGCAGTCACTTTGGATCGGGAGGGGAGCAGTTCTTC; CDR3: CASSHFGSGGEQFF; V: TRBV14; J: TRBJ2-1; size: NA; D: TRBD2; length: 14
DNA: TGCGCCAGCAGTAGGGGCAGCCAAGAGGTGAACTATGGCTACACCTTC; CDR3: CASSRGSQEVNYGYTF; V: TRBV5-1; J: TRBJ1-2; size: NA; D: NA; length: 16
DNA: TGTGCCAGCAGCGCAATCGGGTGGACTGAAGCTTTCTTT; CDR3: CASSAIGWTEAFF; V: TRBV9; J: TRBJ1-1; size: NA; D: NA; length: 13
DNA: TGTGCCAGCAGTGATTGGCTAGCGGACCAAGAGACCCAGTACTTC; CDR3: CASSDWLADQETQYF; V: TRBV6-1; J: TRBJ2-5; size: few; D: TRBD2; length: 15
DNA: TGTGCCACTAAGGAGACAGGGGATGGCGAGCTGTTTTTT; CDR3: CATKETGDGELFF; V: TRBV2; J: TRBJ2-2; size: NA; D: TRBD1; length: 13
DNA: TGTGCCAGCAGTGCCGTAGGGGGAACAGATACGCAGTATTTT; CDR3: CASSAVGGTDTQYF; V: TRBV2; J: TRBJ2-3; size: NA; D: NA; length: 14
DNA: TGTGCCAGCATGGGAGAATCAAGGGCCGGGGAGCTGTTTTTT; CDR3: CASMGESRAGELFF; V: TRBV6-1; J: TRBJ2-2; size: NA; D: NA; length: 14
DNA: TGTGCCAGCAGCTTACAGGCGGGTCAGCCCCAGCATTTT; CDR3: CASSLQAGQPQHF; V: TRBV11-3; J: TRBJ1-5; size: few; D: NA; length: 13
DNA: TGTGCCAGCAGCTTAGGTCATAGCGGGAGCGAGCAGTTCTTC; CDR3: CASSLGHSGSEQFF; V: TRBV11-2; J: TRBJ2-1; size: few; D: TRBD2; length: 14
DNA: TGTGCCAGCAGCTCCGGACAGTTTCTTACCGGGGAGCTGTTTTTT; CDR3: CASSSGQFLTGELFF; V: TRBV11-2; J: TRBJ2-2; size: NA; D: NA; length: 15